This TCR beta chain was identified during a study of cytotoxic CD8 clonotypes in ibrutinib-treated CLL. About the study: After a median of about 70 months, 14 patients stayed remitted and about 12 progressed; responses had been partial in approximately 24 and complete in 2.

Measured with immunoSEQ multiplex PCR; TCRdb has only the in-frame clones, and not every one. The sample records some 300,000 clones, almost 80% being singletons. The length of the CDR3 is 14 residues. Germline V lookup: CDR1 SGHRS, CDR2 YFSETQ. V lost 4 bases and J lost 7; bases outside the gene matches: 4. This sequence originates from a human donor with chronic lymphocytic leukemia. V is TRBV5-1 and J is TRBJ2-1; 11 bases agree with TRBD2. The sequencing used PBMCs, collected before ibrutinib treatment. The CDR3 is CASSGTSGENEQFF. CDR3 sequence (DNA): TGCGCCAGCAGCGGGACTAGCGGAGAAAATGAGCAGTTCTTC.